The 10 T cell receptor beta chains below all came from one sample that was sequenced in a study of PD-L1 blockade in urothelial cancer. TCRdb's table, derived via immunoSEQ multiplex PCR, lists solely in-frame clones and lacks some. The repertoire consists of about 73,000 clones, with roughly 89% occurring once and the leading ten covering 3.4%. The sample in question was PBMCs, obtained around atezolizumab (anti-PD-L1) treatment. The source of these receptors is a man aged 55 to 69 with urothelial cancer.

This clone was observed once. J is TRBJ2-7 and V is TRBV7-2, with 8 nucleotides matching TRBD1. Germline V gene lookup returns CDR1 SGHTA and CDR2 FQGNSA. The CDR3 extends over 15 amino acids. With V trimmed by 4 bases and J by 6 bases, 11 bases remained unmatched. CDR3 sequence: CASSSTPGTGSEQYF. The CDR3 bases are TGTGCCAGCAGCTCTACACCCGGGACAGGCTCCGAGCAGTACTTC.

The chain is built from TRBV27 and TRBJ2-5; D is unresolved. The CDR3 has 15 amino acids. Trimming took 4 bases from V and 5 from J, leaving 17 bases between them. Germline loops: CDR1 MNHEY, CDR2 SMNVEV (reference sequence). The CDR3 nucleotides are TGTGCCAGCAGTTCCACCCGGTTTTTGTCGGAGACCCAGTACTTC. This sequence encodes CASSSTRFLSETQYF.

The CDR3 spells CASSPQGTGFYGELFF. The CDR3 nucleotides read TGTGCCAGCAGCCCACAAGGGACAGGGTTTTACGGGGAGCTGTTTTTT. This chain uses TRBV9 with TRBJ2-2, with 9 bases identical to TRBD1. This CDR3 is built from 16 residues. The V gene end was trimmed by 4 bases and the J gene end by 7 bases; junction bases not matched to a gene: 11. Germline CDR1 and CDR2: SGDLS and YYNGEE. Filled out from reference TRBV9 and TRBJ2-2, the complete variable domain reads DSGVTQTPKHLITATGQRVTLRCSPRSGDLSVYWYQQSLDQGLQFLIQYYNGEERAKGNILERFSAQQFPDLHSELNLSSLELGDSALYFCASSPQGTGFYGELFFGEGSRLTVL.

CDR3 in amino acids: CASSKVGACQPQHF. The DNA of the CDR3 is TGTGCCAGCAGCAAAGTTGGTGCGTGCCAGCCCCAGCATTTT. The V call is TRBV21-1, the J call TRBJ1-5. TRBV21-1 represents a pseudogene. The CDR3 consists of 14 residues.

V is TRBV9 and J is TRBJ2-5; maybe TRBD1 (8 bases). Germline lookup yields CDR1 SGDLS and CDR2 YYNGEE. Trimming shortened V by 1 base and J by 4 bases, and 20 bases separated the two germline ends. This CDR3 spans 17 amino acids. As DNA, the CDR3 is TGTGCCAGCAGCGTAAGGACAGGGAGGGGGTTTGGAGAGACCCAGTACTTC. As protein: CASSVRTGRGFGETQYF. The variable domain in full, completed from reference TRBV9 and TRBJ2-5, reads DSGVTQTPKHLITATGQRVTLRCSPRSGDLSVYWYQQSLDQGLQFLIQYYNGEERAKGNILERFSAQQFPDLHSELNLSSLELGDSALYFCASSVRTGRGFGETQYFGPGTRLLVL.

This clone has just a few counts. The J gene is TRBJ1-2, the V gene TRBV27; no clear D. The germline V gene encodes CDR1 MNHEY and CDR2 SMNVEV (reference sequence). This CDR3 has 13 residues. V gave up 5 bases and J gave up 0 bases, with 7 bases separating them. The CDR3 nucleotides read TGTGCCAGCAGTGGCCTTCCTAACTATGGCTACACCTTC. This gives the protein CASSGLPNYGYTF.

CDR3 amino acids: CASSPNRDLGYTF. The CDR3 nucleotides read TGTGCCAGTAGTCCAAACAGGGACCTCGGCTACACCTTC. The chain uses TRBV19 and TRBJ1-2; D is possibly TRBD1 (6 bases). From germline, CDR1 is LNHDA and CDR2 SQIVND (reference sequence). Trimming shortened V by 5 bases and J by 8 bases, and 15 bases separated the two germline ends. This CDR3 spans 13 amino acids.

The J gene is TRBJ2-5, the V gene TRBV2; D might be TRBD2 (5 bases). Germline loops: CDR1 SNHLY, CDR2 FYNNEI. Deletions cut 10 bases from V and 5 bases from J, with 17 bases between. The CDR3 extends over 13 amino acids. The CDR3 DNA reads TGTGCCACCCTTGAGGGCCAACGGGAGACCCAGTACTTC. This translates into CATLEGQRETQYF. Full variable domain (rest looked up from reference TRBV2 and TRBJ2-5): EPEVTQTPSHQVTQMGQEVILRCVPISNHLYFYWYRQILGQKVEFLVSFYNNEISEKSEIFDDQFSVERPDGSNFTLKIRSTKLEDSAMYFCATLEGQRETQYFGPGTRLLVL.

V is TRBV5-4 and J is TRBJ2-3; 9 bases line up with TRBD2. Germline V gene sequence: CDR1 SGHNT, CDR2 YYREEE (reference sequence). CDR3 length equals 16 residues. Trimming cost V 2 bases and J 5 bases; bases outside gene matches: 9. The CDR3 loop is CASSFSGTSSLDTQYF. In nucleotides, the CDR3 is TGTGCCAGCAGCTTCTCCGGGACTAGCTCATTAGATACGCAGTATTTT.

The V call is TRBV6-1, the J call TRBJ1-2, with TRBD1 as a possible D gene (5 bases). Germline CDR1 MNHNS, CDR2 SASEGT. The CDR3 is made up of 15 amino acids. V shed 6 bases and J shed 5 bases, with 19 bases lying between them. The CDR3 DNA reads as TGTGCCAGCAGCGAGCCCCAGCGGGGGGAATATGGCTACACCTTC. Residues: CASSEPQRGEYGYTF.